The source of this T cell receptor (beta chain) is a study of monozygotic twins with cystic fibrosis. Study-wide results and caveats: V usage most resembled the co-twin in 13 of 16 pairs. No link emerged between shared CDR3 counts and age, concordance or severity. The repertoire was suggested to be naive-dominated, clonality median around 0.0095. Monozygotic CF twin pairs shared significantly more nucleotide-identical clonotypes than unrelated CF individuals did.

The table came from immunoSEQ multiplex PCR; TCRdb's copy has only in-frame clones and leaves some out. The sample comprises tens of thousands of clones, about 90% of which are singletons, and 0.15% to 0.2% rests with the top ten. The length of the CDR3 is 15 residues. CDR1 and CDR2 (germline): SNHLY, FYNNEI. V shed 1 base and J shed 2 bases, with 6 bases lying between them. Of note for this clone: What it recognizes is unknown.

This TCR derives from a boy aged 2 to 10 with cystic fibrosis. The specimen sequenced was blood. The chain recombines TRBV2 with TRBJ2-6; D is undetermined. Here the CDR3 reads CASSEEVAGANVLTF. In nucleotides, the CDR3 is TGTGCCAGCAGTGAAGAGGTTGCTGGGGCCAACGTCCTGACTTTC.